One sample yielded the 13 T cell receptor beta chains listed below, sequenced in a study of low-dose radiotherapy and immunotherapy resistance in tumors. Time point of the sample: before trial treatment. Alpha and beta chains were covered, as first-strand cDNA relied on TRAV- and TRBV-specific primers. Over roughly 19 PCR cycles, TCRs were amplified from a constant-region primer and V-primer adapter. TCRdb redid the calling of the reads with MiXCR, one entry per CDR3 protein. The repertoire holds tens of thousands of distinct CDR3 sequences, with roughly 30% as singletons. Here the sequenced sample was PBMCs, taken before treatment. These receptors came from a female donor with ovarian cancer.

The table lists this clonotype with many counts. V and J are TRBV7-2 and TRBJ2-1; no clear D. V lost 0 bases and J lost 4, with 10 bases in between. Germline V gene lookup returns CDR1 SGHTA and CDR2 FQGNSA. The CDR3 is made up of 15 amino acids. This CDR3 reads CASSLAVARYNEQFF. The CDR3 coding sequence is TGTGCCAGCAGCTTAGCAGTGGCAAGGTACAATGAGCAGTTCTTC.

This clonotype came up a few times. The chain uses TRBV9 and TRBJ2-3; D ambiguous. CDR3 length: 16 amino acids. The V gene's germline CDR1 is SGDLS and CDR2 YYNGEE. V lost 0 bases and J lost 4, with 15 bases in between. The CDR3 DNA reads as TGTGCCAGCAGCGTAGGGCTTGTGGGCGGTGCAGATACGCAGTATTTT. Its translation is CASSVGLVGGADTQYF.

This clonotype appeared many times. The rearrangement uses TRBV14 and TRBJ2-7; weak D call: TRBD1 (5 bases). Germline values: CDR1 SGHDN, CDR2 FVKESK. The germline V and J ends were trimmed by 1 base and 9 bases, with 16 bases remaining between them. The CDR3 sequence is 14 residues long. The CDR3 nucleotides are TGTGCCAGCAGCCAAGTCTCAGGGTGGGTCGGGCAGTACTTC. Translation: CASSQVSGWVGQYF.

This clonotype was counted at least ten times. The chain recombines TRBV7-6 with TRBJ1-6; D unresolved. V was shortened by 2 bases and J by 5 bases, with 13 bases between the two germline ends. Germline V gene lookup returns CDR1 SGHVS and CDR2 FNYEAQ. The CDR3 extends over 16 amino acids. CDR3 sequence reads: CASSLIPLADNSPLHF. The CDR3 nucleotides are TGTGCCAGCAGCTTAATCCCCTTGGCTGATAATTCACCCCTCCACTTT.

This clonotype was recorded many times. The rearrangement links TRBV7-2 to TRBJ2-7; perhaps TRBD2 as D (6 bases). V lost 3 bases and J 0 bases, leaving 12 bases between the germline ends. CDR3 length: 15 amino acids. In germline, CDR1 is SGHTA, CDR2 FQGNSA. DNA of the CDR3: TGTGCCAGCAGCTTGGCTAGCGAACCCTCCTACGAGCAGTACTTC. Translated, it gives CASSLASEPSYEQYF.

This clonotype was counted only a few times. The chain uses TRBV15 and TRBJ2-3, with D perhaps matching TRBD1 or TRBD2 (5 bases each). Trimming left V 4 bases short and J 2 bases short, with 16 bases between. The CDR3 contains 16 residues. Germline-derived CDR1 and CDR2 are LNHNV and YYDKDF (reference sequence). The CDR3 protein is CATSIPRGLDTDTQYF. The CDR3 bases are TGTGCCACCAGCATACCGAGGGGTCTAGACACAGATACGCAGTATTTT.

Many counts were recorded for this clonotype. CDR3 nucleotide sequence: TGCAGTGCCATCCTATCCTACAATGAGCAGTTCTTC. As protein: CSAILSYNEQFF. V usage is TRBV20-1 and J usage is TRBJ2-1; no firm D call. V was trimmed by 6 bases and J by 1 base, leaving 7 bases between them. The germline gives CDR1 DFQATT, CDR2 SNEGSKA (reference sequence). This CDR3 contains 12 residues.

This clonotype was seen ten or more times. CDR3 residues: CASRLPGSPLHF. CDR3 bases: TGTGCCAGCAGACTCCCAGGTTCACCCCTCCACTTT. V gene TRBV27 combines with J gene TRBJ1-6; D ambiguous. CDR1 is MNHEY, CDR2 SMNVEV, per germline (reference sequence). The V and J ends lost 6 bases and 9 bases respectively, with 9 bases between them. CDR3 length equals 12 residues.

The chain joins TRBV7-6 to TRBJ2-5; TRBD2 agrees at 9 bases. Germline V gene lookup returns CDR1 SGHVS and CDR2 FNYEAQ. CDR3 length: 14 residues. V lost 3 bases and J lost 5; bases outside the gene matches: 4. Here the CDR3 DNA reads TGTGCCAGCAGCTTGACTAGCGGTGGGGAGACCCAGTACTTC. This codes for CASSLTSGGETQYF.

CDR3 nucleotides: TGTGCCAGCAGCTCCTCTCTATACCGGACTACTGGGAATAAGAAGTTCTTC. It specifies CASSSSLYRTTGNKKFF. The genes are TRBV13 and TRBJ2-1; maybe TRBD2 (6 bases). The CDR3 runs 17 residues. Per the germline V gene, CDR1 is PRHDT and CDR2 is FYEKMQ (reference sequence). V shed 4 bases and J shed 14 bases, with 30 bases lying between them.

This clonotype came up many times. The CDR3 region is CASSLRVRGGGTDTQYF. The CDR3 DNA reads TGTGCCAGCAGCTTAAGAGTGCGGGGGGGCGGTACAGATACGCAGTATTTT. The chain recombines TRBV7-8 with TRBJ2-3, with 9 bases fitting TRBD2. CDR1 is SGHVS, CDR2 FQNEAQ, per germline. The J segment lost 3 bases and the V segment lost 2 bases, leaving 9 bases of the junction unmatched. The CDR3 contains 17 residues.

The table lists this clonotype with many counts. The chain joins TRBV5-1 to TRBJ2-1, with 8 bases matching TRBD2. This CDR3 has 13 residues. V lost 0 bases, J lost 15 bases, and 8 bases stayed unmatched. CDR1 and CDR2 from the germline V gene are SGHRS and YFSETQ. The chain's CDR3 is CASSLEREGPRFF. The CDR3 nucleotides are TGCGCCAGCAGCTTGGAACGGGAGGGCCCCAGGTTCTTC.

J is TRBJ2-7 and V is TRBV9; the D gene is possibly TRBD1 (6 bases). V lost 0 bases to trimming and J lost 0 bases, with 10 bases between them. CDR1 and CDR2 (germline): SGDLS, YYNGEE. The CDR3 is 15 residues long. The CDR3 DNA follows: TGTGCCAGCAGCGTAGGCCCGGACAGCTCCTACGAGCAGTACTTC. Protein: CASSVGPDSSYEQYF.